This entry lists 11 T cell receptor beta chains sequenced from one sample in a study of blood T cell repertoires in COVID-19. Method: immunoSEQ multiplex PCR; TCRdb's copy keeps in-frame clones and lacks some. The repertoire holds about 270,000 clones, with roughly nine tenths as singletons. Sequenced input: peripheral blood. All receptors derive from a woman younger than 45 with COVID-19, enrolled during active disease.

The chain joins TRBV7-8 to TRBJ2-5, with 7 bases identical to TRBD2. The germline V gene has CDR1 SGHVS and CDR2 FQNEAQ. Trimming cost V 5 bases and J 2 bases; bases outside gene matches: 8. There are 15 residues in the CDR3. CDR3 loop: CASSRGGGVQETQYF. The CDR3 DNA follows: TGTGCCAGCAGCCGAGGTGGGGGGGTTCAAGAGACCCAGTACTTC. Filled out from reference TRBV7-8 and TRBJ2-5, the complete variable domain reads GAGVSQSPRYKVAKRGQDVALRCDPISGHVSLFWYQQALGQGPEFLTYFQNEAQLDKSGLPSDRFFAERPEGSVSTLKIQRTQQEDSAVYLCASSRGGGVQETQYFGPGTRLLVL.

The V and J genes are TRBV9 and TRBJ2-1; 10 nucleotides line up with TRBD1. Germline V lookup: CDR1 SGDLS, CDR2 YYNGEE. The CDR3 covers 15 residues. V dropped 4 bases and J dropped 6; count of bases not matched to a gene: 7. CDR3 amino acids: CASSFGQGEINEQFF. CDR3 nucleotide sequence: TGTGCCAGCAGCTTCGGACAGGGGGAAATCAATGAGCAGTTCTTC.

The chain links TRBV25-1 to TRBJ2-7; 9 bases line up with TRBD1. Germline-derived CDR1 and CDR2 are MGHDK and SYGVNS. Trimming took 6 bases from V and 2 from J; bases not matched to a gene: 14. There are 17 residues in the CDR3. Here the CDR3 reads CASRPSSGTGSPYEQYF. In DNA form, the CDR3 reads TGTGCCAGCAGGCCCTCGTCGGGGACAGGGAGCCCCTACGAGCAGTACTTC.

Remarks on this clone: The sample contains more than one DNA sequence encoding this CDR3. The rearrangement links TRBV9 to TRBJ2-3; 9 nucleotides line up with TRBD2. The CDR3 contains 15 residues. Germline CDR1 is SGDLS and CDR2 is YYNGEE. The junction had 0 bases not matched to a gene; V was cut back by 0 bases and J by 1 base. Here the CDR3 DNA reads TGTGCCAGCAGCGTAGGGACTAGCGGCACAGATACGCAGTATTTT. It is translated as CASSVGTSGTDTQYF.

The J gene is TRBJ2-7, the V gene TRBV5-1, with a weak D call TRBD1 (5 bases). Trimming removed 0 bases from V and 5 bases from J, with 15 bases in between. Looked up from germline, CDR1 is SGHRS and CDR2 is YFSETQ. CDR3 length: 15 residues. CDR3 in amino acids: CASSLVGAGFNEQYF. The CDR3 nucleotides are TGCGCCAGCAGCTTGGTAGGGGCAGGGTTCAACGAGCAGTACTTC.

CDR3 in DNA: TGTGCCAGCAGCTTGGTACAGGGGGTCTACAATGAGCAGTTCTTC. Its protein is CASSLVQGVYNEQFF. The genes are TRBV5-5 and TRBJ2-1, with 8 nucleotides matching TRBD1. This CDR3 spans 15 amino acids. After removal of 0 bases from V and 3 bases from J, the junction contained 2 bases not matched to a gene. Germline CDR1 is SGHKS and CDR2 is YYEKEE (reference sequence).

The chain links TRBV28 to TRBJ2-7, with TRBD1 identical over 9 bases. After removal of 10 bases from V and 1 base from J, the junction contained 11 bases not matched to a gene. Germline CDR1 reads MDHEN; CDR2 reads SYDVKM. This CDR3 contains 15 residues. The CDR3 loop reads CATSPGQGVSYEQYF. DNA of the CDR3: TGTGCCACCTCCCCGGGACAGGGAGTGTCCTACGAGCAGTACTTC. Full variable domain (remainder filled in from reference TRBV28 and TRBJ2-7): DVKVTQSSRYLVKRTGEKVFLECVQDMDHENMFWYRQDPGLGLRLIYFSYDVKMKEKGDIPEGYSVSREKKERFSLILESASTNQTSMYLCATSPGQGVSYEQYFGPGTRLTVT.

CDR3 in DNA: TGCGCCAGCAGCTTGTGGACATTCTCCGAGCAGTACTTC. Translating gives CASSLWTFSEQYF. The rearrangement uses TRBV5-1 and TRBJ2-7, with D tentatively TRBD1 (5 bases). V lost 1 base to trimming and J lost 6 bases, with 11 bases between them. This CDR3 contains 13 residues. Per germline, CDR1 SGHRS and CDR2 YFSETQ.

The chain is built from TRBV29-1 and TRBJ2-3, with 7 bases aligning to TRBD2. This CDR3 has 14 residues. V was pared by 7 bases and J by 6 bases, with 13 bases of the junction left unmatched. Germline V gene sequence: CDR1 SQVTM, CDR2 ANQGSEA. The CDR3 sequence is CSGGGMGLRDTQYF. CDR3 DNA sequence: TGCAGCGGGGGGGGTATGGGCCTTCGCGATACGCAGTATTTT.

The chain uses TRBV29-1 and TRBJ1-2, with D maybe TRBD1 (5 bases). V lost 1 base to trimming and J lost 4 bases, with 13 bases between them. The CDR3 is 14 amino acids. Germline values: CDR1 SQVTM, CDR2 ANQGSEA. The CDR3 spells CSVEAGFMSYGYTF. The CDR3 nucleotides are TGCAGCGTTGAAGCAGGGTTTATGTCCTATGGCTACACCTTC.

The chain joins TRBV18 to TRBJ1-1, with D perhaps TRBD1 (5 bases). There are 14 residues in the CDR3. CDR1 and CDR2 (germline): KGHSH, LQKENI. V lost 6 bases, J lost 0 bases, and 11 bases lay in between. CDR3 bases: TGTGCCAGCTCCTCCGACAGCTTGAACACTGAAGCTTTCTTT. Its protein product is CASSSDSLNTEAFF.